The TCR beta chain under discussion was sequenced for a study of vaccination and CD4 T cells after COVID-19. As for this clonotype: The antigen is not known.

This sample's treatment: roughly 10-day PBMC culture with coronavirus spike peptide pools or control peptides (ViraFEST assay). The Oncomine TCR Beta short-read assay sequenced DNA from cultured CD4+ T cells. TCRdb re-analysed the PCR reads in MiXCR, keeping a single row per CDR3 protein. The table includes about 24,000 distinct CDR3 sequences, roughly 60% detected once. The TCR sequence derives from a human donor who had recovered from COVID-19. Sequencing was performed on CD4+ T cells from blood, cultured in vitro.

CDR3 nucleotide sequence: TGTGCCAGCAGCCCTACAGGGGCCCCCTACGAGCAGTACTTC. It yields the protein CASSPTGAPYEQYF. This chain uses TRBV7-2 with TRBJ2-7; TRBD1 aligns across 7 bases. CDR1 is SGHTA and CDR2 is FQGNSA in the germline V gene. The length of the CDR3 is 14 residues. V was pared by 5 bases and J by 2 bases, with 6 bases of the junction left unmatched.